The clone carrying this T cell receptor beta chain has only a few counts. The data derive from a study of CDR3 diversity in severe acne. TCRdb reanalysed the PCR reads using MiXCR and keeps one entry per CDR3 protein. Of around 91,000 distinct CDR3 sequences listed, 51% are singletons. Sequenced sample: blood. This TCR came from a male donor in good health, without acne.

The CDR3 loop is CASSFQSETGGTIYF. The CDR3 DNA reads as TGTGCCAGCAGCTTCCAATCAGAGACAGGTGGCACCATATATTTT. J is TRBJ1-3 and V is TRBV13; tentative D call: TRBD1 (6 bases). Germline V gives CDR1 PRHDT, CDR2 FYEKMQ (reference sequence). Between the trimmed V and J ends, which lost 3 bases and 9 bases, there was a span of 18 bases. This CDR3 is 15 amino acids long.